What follows are 17 T cell receptor beta chains derived from one specimen sequenced in a study of blood T cells in healthy people across ages. PCR was performed a second time for about 7 to 12 cycles using a sample-barcoded 5' primer and a J-beta primer mix. In TCRdb, the 5' RACE reads were re-called with MiXCR into one record per CDR3 protein. Of about 1,500,000 distinct CDR3 sequences in the sample, around 42% are singletons; the top ten hold 7% to 9%. The sample was blood. The receptors shown here come from a woman between 18 and 29 years old in good health.

The V gene is TRBV5-1, the J gene TRBJ1-2; possibly TRBD1 for D (5 bases). The CDR3 extends over 12 amino acids. V gave up 4 bases and J gave up 6 bases, with 10 bases separating them. Germline CDR1 SGHRS, CDR2 YFSETQ. The CDR3 bases are TGCGCCAGCAGCGCAGGGAGGGATGGCTACACCTTC. Residues: CASSAGRDGYTF.

This clonotype appeared a few times. The rearrangement links TRBV4-1 to TRBJ1-2, with D possibly matching TRBD1 (6 bases). The CDR3 runs to 15 residues. CDR1 and CDR2 from the germline V gene are MGHRA and YSYEKL. The V and J ends lost 3 bases and 8 bases respectively, with 19 bases between them. Written as DNA, the CDR3 is TGCGCCAGCAGCCACCTGGACAGCCCCAGTTGGGGCTACACCTTC. Its translation: CASSHLDSPSWGYTF.

This clonotype was found a few times. The chain employs TRBV6-6 and TRBJ1-2, with D perhaps matching TRBD1 (5 bases). The CDR3 consists of 12 residues. The germline V gene has CDR1 MNHNY and CDR2 SVGAGI (reference sequence). V lost 8 bases and J lost 6, with 13 bases in between. CDR3 in DNA: TGTGCCAGCCGCAGGGAGGTCGATGGCTACACCTTC. Encoded protein: CASRREVDGYTF.

This chain links TRBV5-1 with TRBJ2-5; D not resolved. Germline V CDR1 and CDR2: SGHRS, YFSETQ. V was pared by 2 bases and J by 5 bases, with 13 bases between. This CDR3 is 14 amino acids long. The CDR3: CASSLPSSHETQYF. CDR3 DNA: TGCGCCAGCAGCTTACCTTCGAGCCACGAGACCCAGTACTTC.

The chain employs TRBV7-9 and TRBJ2-1; weak D call: TRBD2 (7 bases). The V gene lost 4 bases and the J gene lost 8 bases, with 15 bases spanning the gap. CDR3 length: 14 amino acids. Germline V gene lookup returns CDR1 SEHNR and CDR2 FQNEAQ (reference sequence). The CDR3 spells CASSSPGGQDEQFF. As DNA, the CDR3 is TGTGCCAGCAGCTCCCCGGGGGGCCAGGATGAGCAGTTCTTC.

This clonotype was detected only a few times. The chain links TRBV7-2 to TRBJ1-2, with a weak D call TRBD1 (5 bases). This CDR3 region has 15 residues. Germline V gene data show CDR1 as SGHTA and CDR2 as FQGNSA. V lost 0 bases and J 5 bases, leaving 13 bases between the germline ends. CDR3 protein: CASSLAEGFSYGYTF. DNA of the CDR3: TGTGCCAGCAGCTTAGCGGAGGGGTTTTCTTATGGCTACACCTTC.

This sequence joins TRBV20-1 and TRBJ2-1; 12 bases are shared with TRBD2. The V segment lost 0 bases and the J segment 7 bases; nucleotides outside the gene matches: 7. CDR1 and CDR2 (germline): DFQATT, SNEGSKA (reference sequence). CDR3 size: 16 residues. The DNA for the CDR3 is TGCAGTGCTAGAGATCTAGGACTAGCGGGACGGAATGAGCAGTTCTTC. Amino acid sequence: CSARDLGLAGRNEQFF.

V usage is TRBV5-1 and J usage is TRBJ1-3, with D possibly TRBD1 on 5 matching bases. The CDR3 is 17 residues long. The V gene's germline CDR1 is SGHRS and CDR2 YFSETQ. V was shortened by 1 base and J by 4 bases, with 18 bases between the two germline ends. CDR3 bases: TGCGCCAGCAGCTTGCCCTCGAGTGGCAGGGCCGGAAACACCATATATTTT. The encoded protein is CASSLPSSGRAGNTIYF.

The chain links TRBV2 to TRBJ2-1; no clear D gene. V was shortened by 6 bases and J by 4 bases, with 10 bases between the two germline ends. CDR1 is SNHLY and CDR2 is FYNNEI in the germline V gene. The CDR3 covers 13 residues. CDR3 sequence reads: CASSNEPYNEQFF. The CDR3 bases are TGTGCCAGCAGCAATGAACCGTACAATGAGCAGTTCTTC.

For this clonotype: At one end, the junction sequence differs from germline, possibly due to a read error. This chain connects TRBV13 to TRBJ2-7; no reliable D call. CDR1 is PRHDT and CDR2 is FYEKMQ in the germline V gene (reference sequence). The CDR3 is made up of 14 amino acids. The CDR3: CASSPKGYSDEQYF. In DNA form, the CDR3 reads TGTGCCAGCAGCCCTAAAGGGTACTCCGACGAGCAGTACTTC.

There are a few counts of this clonotype. The V call is TRBV10-3, the J call TRBJ2-3; TRBD2 might be the D (6 bases). Germline V gene sequence: CDR1 ENHRY, CDR2 SYGVKD. The CDR3 totals 14 residues. Trimming left V 10 bases short and J 1 base short, with 15 bases between. The CDR3 reads CASAAGGGTDTQYF. CDR3 in DNA: TGTGCCAGTGCCGCCGGGGGAGGCACAGATACGCAGTATTTT.

The rearrangement links TRBV3-1 to TRBJ1-1; TRBD1 agrees at 8 bases. Trimming took 4 bases from V and 5 from J; bases not matched to a gene: 12. This CDR3 region has 16 residues. Germline V CDR1 and CDR2: LGHDT, YNNKEL (reference sequence). Here the CDR3 reads CASSPVTGDRITEAFF. The CDR3 region has the DNA TGTGCCAGCAGCCCCGTGACAGGGGATAGGATTACTGAAGCTTTCTTT.

The chain employs TRBV20-1 and TRBJ2-7; tentatively, D is TRBD2 (5 bases). Trimming left V 7 bases short and J 3 bases short, with 22 bases between. CDR1 and CDR2 (germline): DFQATT, SNEGSKA (reference sequence). The CDR3 has 15 residues. The CDR3 DNA sequence: TGCAGTGAGGTCAATAGCGTGACAAGAGGCTACGAGCAGTACTTC. As protein: CSEVNSVTRGYEQYF.

As concerns this clonotype: One junction end does not reproduce the germline sequence, and a read error may be involved. V is TRBV3-1 and J is TRBJ2-3; the D is unclear. CDR1 is LGHDT, CDR2 YNNKEL, per germline (reference sequence). The CDR3 loop spans 13 amino acids. In DNA form, the CDR3 reads TGTGCCAGCAGCCAAGGACGCACAGATACGCGGTATTTT. It translates to CASSQGRTDTRYF.

The V call is TRBV4-1, the J call TRBJ2-7; 7 nucleotides agree with TRBD2. The germline gives CDR1 MGHRA, CDR2 YSYEKL. J was trimmed by 0 bases and V by 3 bases; bases with no gene match: 5. The CDR3 has 15 amino acids. The CDR3 DNA follows: TGCGCCAGCAGCCACCTTAGCGGGCCCTCCTACGAGCAGTACTTC. Translated: CASSHLSGPSYEQYF.

The V call is TRBV28, the J call TRBJ2-7, with D tentatively TRBD2 (5 bases). The CDR3 spans 14 residues. Germline V gene sequence: CDR1 MDHEN, CDR2 SYDVKM. With 6 bases removed from V and 0 bases from J, the gap between germline ends came to 12 bases. The CDR3 is CASRVSDTSYEQYF. The CDR3, as DNA: TGTGCCAGCAGAGTTAGCGACACCTCCTACGAGCAGTACTTC.

V usage is TRBV7-2 and J usage is TRBJ1-1; TRBD1 matches at 8 bases. CDR1 and CDR2 (germline): SGHTA, FQGNSA. CDR3 length: 15 residues. V dropped 6 bases and J dropped 0; count of bases not matched to a gene: 6. The CDR3 reads CASSHRGDVNTEAFF. CDR3 bases: TGTGCCAGCAGTCACAGGGGGGACGTGAACACTGAAGCTTTCTTT.